Below are 27 T cell receptor beta chains sequenced from a single sample in a study of shared clonotypes between healthy human individuals. Using immunoSEQ multiplex PCR, the repertoire was profiled, and TCRdb retains in-frame clones only, with some absent. The data show 300,000 to 350,000 clones, with more than 60% seen just once and under 11% held by the top ten. What was sequenced was memory CD4+ T cells sorted from blood. Stated subset: CD45RA-negative fraction. The receptor set was obtained from a man aged 30-40 years in good health.

The chain joins TRBV28 to TRBJ2-1, with D uncertain. Germline V lookup: CDR1 MDHEN, CDR2 SYDVKM. CDR3 size: 14 residues. V shed 6 bases and J shed 7 bases, with 16 bases lying between them. Here the CDR3 DNA reads TGTGCCAGCAGCCTGCTAGGGCTACGGAATGAGCAGTTCTTC. This sequence encodes CASSLLGLRNEQFF.

The J gene is TRBJ1-1, the V gene TRBV19; D is possibly TRBD1 (5 bases). The CDR3 spans 15 residues. CDR1 is LNHDA and CDR2 is SQIVND in the germline V gene (reference sequence). With 5 bases removed from V and 5 bases from J, the gap between germline ends came to 18 bases. The DNA of the CDR3 is TGTGCCAGTAGTTCCAACTCCCCGGGGGGGACTGAAGCTTTCTTT. Translated: CASSSNSPGGTEAFF. Using reference TRBV19 and TRBJ1-1 for the parts outside the CDR3, the full variable domain is DGGITQSPKYLFRKEGQNVTLSCEQNLNHDAMYWYRQDPGQGLRLIYYSQIVNDFQKGDIAEGYSVSREKKESFPLTVTSAQKNPTAFYLCASSSNSPGGTEAFFGQGTRLTVV.

The chain joins TRBV7-9 to TRBJ1-2; 8 bases are shared with TRBD1. V was clipped by 7 bases and J by 6 bases; unmatched bases: 10. Per germline, CDR1 SEHNR and CDR2 FQNEAQ (reference sequence). The CDR3 consists of 14 residues. CDR3 bases: TGTGCCAGCATCGAAACAGGGGGAACGAATGGCTACACCTTC. It codes for CASIETGGTNGYTF.

The V gene is TRBV19, the J gene TRBJ1-5; D is uncertain. V lost 3 bases and J lost 6, with 6 bases in between. This CDR3 is 12 amino acids long. Germline V gives CDR1 LNHDA, CDR2 SQIVND (reference sequence). This CDR3 reads CASSIFGQPQHF. The CDR3 nucleotides read TGTGCCAGTAGTATTTTCGGTCAGCCCCAGCATTTT.

J is TRBJ1-5 and V is TRBV7-2; the D is unclear. The V gene's germline CDR1 is SGHTA and CDR2 FQGNSA. There are 14 residues in the CDR3. V was trimmed by 5 bases and J by 6 bases, leaving 14 bases between them. CDR3: CASSARSWGQPQHF. DNA for the CDR3: TGTGCCAGCAGCGCTAGAAGTTGGGGTCAGCCCCAGCATTTT.

Comments on this clone: This sample includes further DNA sequences coding for the same CDR3. The chain links TRBV18 to TRBJ2-3, with D hard to call. The CDR3 has 13 residues. Germline CDR1 is KGHSH and CDR2 is LQKENI. The V end was cut by 2 bases, the J end by 2 bases, with 5 bases between. CDR3 loop: CASSPDHTDTQYF. The CDR3, as DNA: TGTGCCAGCTCACCAGACCACACAGATACGCAGTATTTT.

The chain links TRBV15 to TRBJ2-2; D is ambiguous. Germline V gene lookup returns CDR1 LNHNV and CDR2 YYDKDF (reference sequence). The CDR3 extends over 14 amino acids. Trimming stripped 0 bases from V and 5 bases from J, with 7 bases between. CDR3 in amino acids: CATSRDPRTGELFF. CDR3 nucleotide sequence: TGTGCCACCAGCAGAGACCCGAGGACCGGGGAGCTGTTTTTT.

Worth noting for this clone: The sample has other DNA sequences that encode this CDR3 too. This chain links TRBV5-1 with TRBJ2-2; no firm D call. From germline, CDR1 is SGHRS and CDR2 YFSETQ. V was clipped by 0 bases and J by 0 bases, with 6 bases between them. The CDR3 extends over 15 amino acids. CDR3 sequence: CASSLGATNTGELFF. The CDR3 DNA follows: TGCGCCAGCAGCTTGGGAGCTACGAACACCGGGGAGCTGTTTTTT.

The chain carries TRBV19 and TRBJ2-7; 8 nucleotides agree with TRBD2. J gave up 2 bases and V 2 bases, and 2 bases lay outside the gene matches. The germline V gene encodes CDR1 LNHDA and CDR2 SQIVND (reference sequence). The CDR3 totals 14 residues. The chain's CDR3 is CASSITGRAYEQYF. In DNA, the CDR3 is TGTGCCAGTAGTATAACCGGGAGGGCCTACGAGCAGTACTTC.

The V call is TRBV9, the J call TRBJ1-1, with TRBD1 matching 7 bases. V shed 4 bases and J 7 bases; nucleotides not matched to a gene: 4. The CDR3 extends over 12 amino acids. From germline, CDR1 is SGDLS and CDR2 YYNGEE. CDR3 sequence reads: CASSQTGSEAFF. CDR3 in DNA: TGTGCCAGCAGCCAGACAGGGAGTGAAGCTTTCTTT.

This clone was detected only a few times. The chain has TRBV2 and TRBJ1-1; D perhaps matches TRBD1 (6 bases). The CDR3 spans 16 residues. V was pared by 7 bases and J by 0 bases, with 18 bases between. The germline CDR1 and CDR2 sequences are SNHLY and FYNNEI. The CDR3 nucleotides read TGTGCCAGCACTTCGACAGGAGGGCTTTTGAACACTGAAGCTTTCTTT. It is translated as CASTSTGGLLNTEAFF. Combining the CDR3 with reference TRBV2 and TRBJ1-1 gives the whole variable domain EPEVTQTPSHQVTQMGQEVILRCVPISNHLYFYWYRQILGQKVEFLVSFYNNEISEKSEIFDDQFSVERPDGSNFTLKIRSTKLEDSAMYFCASTSTGGLLNTEAFFGQGTRLTVV.

This sequence joins TRBV27 and TRBJ1-2; maybe TRBD1 (5 bases). V gave up 6 bases and J gave up 1 base, with 27 bases separating them. This CDR3 has 19 amino acids. CDR1 is MNHEY and CDR2 is SMNVEV in the germline V gene (reference sequence). CDR3 nucleotide sequence: TGTGCCAGCAGAGTCGCGTCGCCGGGACGGTCAAATAATAACTATGGCTACACCTTC. Its protein is CASRVASPGRSNNNYGYTF.

For the CDR3, the DNA is TGTGCCAGCAGCGCCTTTGACAGGGTCAGCATCTATGGCTACACCTTC. It encodes CASSAFDRVSIYGYTF. This rearrangement joins TRBV9 to TRBJ1-2; 7 positions agree with TRBD1. The V segment lost 3 bases and the J segment 4 bases; nucleotides outside the gene matches: 12. This CDR3 spans 16 amino acids. Germline loops: CDR1 SGDLS, CDR2 YYNGEE.

The rearrangement uses TRBV7-7 and TRBJ2-1; 9 nucleotides match TRBD2. The CDR3 has 15 amino acids. The V and J ends lost 5 bases and 8 bases, in that order; junction bases with no gene match: 10. Germline CDR1 is SSHAT and CDR2 is FNYEAQ (reference sequence). CDR3 nucleotides: TGTGCCAGCAGCCAAACTAGCGGGCAGGGCCATGAGCAGTTCTTC. Translation gives CASSQTSGQGHEQFF.

The sample holds a few counts of this clone. The CDR3 sequence: CASSDPGAAEAFF. DNA for the CDR3: TGCGCCAGCAGTGACCCCGGGGCTGCTGAAGCTTTCTTT. The chain has TRBV10-1 and TRBJ1-1, with D possibly being TRBD1 (5 bases). Trimming removed 3 bases at V and 6 bases at J, with 11 bases between. The CDR3 is 13 residues long. CDR1 and CDR2 from the germline V gene are WNHNN and SYGVQD (reference sequence).

This clone occurred a few times. The chain couples TRBV14 to TRBJ2-7; 9 nucleotides align to TRBD2. Germline V gene sequence: CDR1 SGHDN, CDR2 FVKESK. V lost 6 bases and J lost 0; bases outside the gene matches: 6. The CDR3 contains 15 residues. CDR3 nucleotide sequence: TGTGCCAGCAGGTTGAGCGGGAGGAGCTCCTACGAGCAGTACTTC. Amino acid sequence: CASRLSGRSSYEQYF.

The chain joins TRBV28 to TRBJ2-1; 9 positions match TRBD1. CDR1 is MDHEN, CDR2 SYDVKM, per germline. The CDR3 contains 16 residues. The junction had 11 bases not matched to a gene; V was cut back by 6 bases and J by 5 bases. The CDR3 sequence: CASRSRGTGNHNEQFF. The CDR3 nucleotides read TGTGCCAGCAGGAGCCGCGGGACAGGGAACCACAATGAGCAGTTCTTC.

This chain links TRBV7-3 with TRBJ2-7; no firm D call. Germline V gene data show CDR1 as SGHTA and CDR2 as FQGTGA. V lost 9 bases and J 2 bases, leaving 17 bases between the germline ends. The CDR3 runs to 14 residues. CDR3 protein: CARGTTNSTYEQYF. The CDR3 region has the DNA TGTGCCAGAGGCACCACAAACTCGACCTACGAGCAGTACTTC.

The chain recombines TRBV18 with TRBJ2-7; D remains ambiguous. Trimming shortened V by 5 bases and J by 6 bases, and 11 bases separated the two germline ends. From germline, CDR1 is KGHSH and CDR2 LQKENI. This CDR3 contains 12 residues. This CDR3 is CASSSTSGEQYF. The CDR3 DNA sequence: TGTGCCAGCTCATCTACCTCGGGCGAGCAGTACTTC.

This clone was recorded once. Other nucleotide sequences in the sample specify the same CDR3. V gene TRBV5-1 combines with J gene TRBJ2-2; weak D call: TRBD2 (6 bases). This CDR3 has 16 amino acids. Per the germline V gene, CDR1 is SGHRS and CDR2 is YFSETQ. V dropped 0 bases and J dropped 0 bases, with 9 bases sitting between them. The CDR3 sequence: CASSLAGLANTGELFF. CDR3 in DNA: TGCGCCAGCAGCTTGGCGGGACTCGCGAACACCGGGGAGCTGTTTTTT.

The chain has TRBV10-1 and TRBJ1-2; D not certain. V dropped 5 bases and J dropped 2 bases, with 9 bases sitting between them. The CDR3 is made up of 13 amino acids. Germline V gives CDR1 WNHNN, CDR2 SYGVQD (reference sequence). CDR3 DNA: TGCGCCAGCAGTCGCACAACCAACTATGGCTACACCTTC. Translating it yields CASSRTTNYGYTF.

J is TRBJ2-3 and V is TRBV9; no reliable D call. Per the germline V gene, CDR1 is SGDLS and CDR2 is YYNGEE. Trimming stripped 4 bases from V and 1 base from J, with 10 bases between. The CDR3 contains 14 residues. The CDR3 loop reads CASSSSPGTDTQYF. The CDR3 coding sequence is TGTGCCAGCAGCTCCTCCCCAGGCACAGATACGCAGTATTTT.

This CDR3 reads CARSGNWEQFF. For the CDR3, the DNA is TGTGCCAGAAGCGGGAATTGGGAGCAGTTCTTC. The genes are TRBV11-2 and TRBJ2-1, with 7 bases that match TRBD2. V lost 9 bases, J lost 10 bases, and 6 bases stayed unmatched. CDR3 length: 11 amino acids. Per the germline V gene, CDR1 is SGHAT and CDR2 is FQNNGV.

This clone was detected only a few times. This chain links TRBV6-5 with TRBJ1-2; TRBD1 matches 10 bases. V gave up 6 bases and J gave up 5 bases; unmatched junction bases: 3. Germline CDR1 and CDR2: MNHEY and SVGAGI. The CDR3 extends over 13 amino acids. CDR3 bases: TGTGCCAGCAGGCGGGACAGGGGATATGGCTACACCTTC. It specifies CASRRDRGYGYTF.

This rearrangement joins TRBV19 to TRBJ2-3; D is undetermined. Germline values: CDR1 LNHDA, CDR2 SQIVND (reference sequence). Trimming left V 5 bases short and J 6 bases short, with 9 bases between. The CDR3 is 12 residues long. This CDR3 is CASSENRDTQYF. Written as DNA, the CDR3 is TGTGCCAGTAGTGAAAACCGGGATACGCAGTATTTT.

Points on this clone: The same CDR3 is also encoded by other DNA sequences in this sample. This chain links TRBV5-4 with TRBJ2-7, with TRBD1 matching 9 bases. The CDR3 has 14 residues. Germline assignment: CDR1 SGHNT and CDR2 YYREEE (reference sequence). With 4 bases clipped from V and 3 bases from J, the junction kept 5 bases outside the gene matches. The CDR3 region is CASSPGQGNYEQYF. The CDR3 DNA follows: TGTGCCAGCAGCCCGGGACAGGGTAACTACGAGCAGTACTTC.

The table lists this clone with a few counts. This chain uses TRBV21-1 with TRBJ2-2; the tabulated D call, TRBD2, remains unverified against the DNA. TRBV21-1 is listed as a pseudogene. CDR3 size: 16 residues. CDR3 sequence reads: CASSKLYGGRTGELFF. The CDR3 DNA is TGTGCCAGCAGCAAGTTATACGGGGGACGGACCGGGGAGCTGTTTTTT.